This T cell receptor beta chain comes out of a study of response to subunit inactivated influenza vaccine. There are a few counts of this clonotype. Germline lookup yields CDR1 SGDLS and CDR2 YYNGEE. V lost 0 bases and J 5 bases, leaving 14 bases between the germline ends. The CDR3 has 15 residues. TCRdb re-derived calls from the RT-PCR reads in MiXCR, one entry per CDR3 protein. The sample shows about 520,000 distinct CDR3 sequences, 6% to 9% of them seen only once. The clonotype comes from a man aged 45-69 years who received an inactivated influenza vaccine. The chain links TRBV9 to TRBJ2-5, with D maybe TRBD1 (5 bases). The specimen comprised PBMCs from blood, sampled about 23 months after vaccination. Here the CDR3 reads CASSVGRGGRETQYF. DNA of the CDR3: TGTGCCAGCAGCGTAGGTAGGGGCGGAAGGGAGACCCAGTACTTC.